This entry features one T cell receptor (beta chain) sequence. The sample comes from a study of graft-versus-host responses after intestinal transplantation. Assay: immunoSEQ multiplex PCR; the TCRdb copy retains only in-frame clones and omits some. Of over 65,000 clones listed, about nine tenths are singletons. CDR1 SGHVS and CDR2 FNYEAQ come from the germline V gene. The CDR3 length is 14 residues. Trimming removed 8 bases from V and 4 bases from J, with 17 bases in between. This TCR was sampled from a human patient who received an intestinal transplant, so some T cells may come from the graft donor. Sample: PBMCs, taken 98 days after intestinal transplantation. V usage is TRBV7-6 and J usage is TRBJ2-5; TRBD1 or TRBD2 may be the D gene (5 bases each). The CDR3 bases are TGTGCCAGCGGGGCTGCCCTAGCAAGAGAGACCCAGTACTTC. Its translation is CASGAALARETQYF.